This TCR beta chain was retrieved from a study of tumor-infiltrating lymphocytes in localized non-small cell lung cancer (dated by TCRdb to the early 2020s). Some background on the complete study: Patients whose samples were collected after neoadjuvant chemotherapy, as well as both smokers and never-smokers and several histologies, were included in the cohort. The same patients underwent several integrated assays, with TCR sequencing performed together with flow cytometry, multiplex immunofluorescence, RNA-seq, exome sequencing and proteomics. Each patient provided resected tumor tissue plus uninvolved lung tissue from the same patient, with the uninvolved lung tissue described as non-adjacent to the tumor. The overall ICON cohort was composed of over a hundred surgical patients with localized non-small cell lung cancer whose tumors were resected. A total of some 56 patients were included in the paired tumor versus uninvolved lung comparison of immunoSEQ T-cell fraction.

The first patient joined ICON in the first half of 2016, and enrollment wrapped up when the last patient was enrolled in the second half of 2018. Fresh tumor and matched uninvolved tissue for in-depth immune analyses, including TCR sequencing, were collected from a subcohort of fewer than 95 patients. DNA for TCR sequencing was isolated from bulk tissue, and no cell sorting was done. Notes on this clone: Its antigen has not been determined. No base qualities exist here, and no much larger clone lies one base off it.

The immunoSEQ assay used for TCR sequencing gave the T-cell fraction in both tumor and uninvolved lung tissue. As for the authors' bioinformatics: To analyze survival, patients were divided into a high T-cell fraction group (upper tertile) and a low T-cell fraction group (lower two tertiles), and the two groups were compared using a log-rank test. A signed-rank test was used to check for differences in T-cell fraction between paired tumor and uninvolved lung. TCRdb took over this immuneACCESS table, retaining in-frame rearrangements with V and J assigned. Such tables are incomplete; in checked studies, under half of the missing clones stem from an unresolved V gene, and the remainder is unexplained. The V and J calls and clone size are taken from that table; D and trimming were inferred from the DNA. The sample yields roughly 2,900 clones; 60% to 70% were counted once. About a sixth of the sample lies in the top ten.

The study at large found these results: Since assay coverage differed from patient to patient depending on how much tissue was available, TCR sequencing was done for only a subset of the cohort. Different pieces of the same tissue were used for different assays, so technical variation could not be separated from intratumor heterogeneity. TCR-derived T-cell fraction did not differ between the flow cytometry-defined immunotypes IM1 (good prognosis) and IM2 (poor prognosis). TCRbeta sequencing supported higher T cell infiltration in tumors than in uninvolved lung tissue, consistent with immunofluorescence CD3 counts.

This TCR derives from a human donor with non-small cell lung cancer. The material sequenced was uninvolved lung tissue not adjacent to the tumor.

DNA sequence: TGCCAGCAGCTAGGAGATTTCTTT. Translated, it gives CQQLGDFF. The rearranged chain carries TRBV3-2 and TRBJ1-1. TRBV3-2 is described as a pseudogene. The CDR3 spans 8 residues, from the cysteine through the phenylalanine. The read is trimmed to its CDR3 DNA, 24 bases read in frame from base 1.